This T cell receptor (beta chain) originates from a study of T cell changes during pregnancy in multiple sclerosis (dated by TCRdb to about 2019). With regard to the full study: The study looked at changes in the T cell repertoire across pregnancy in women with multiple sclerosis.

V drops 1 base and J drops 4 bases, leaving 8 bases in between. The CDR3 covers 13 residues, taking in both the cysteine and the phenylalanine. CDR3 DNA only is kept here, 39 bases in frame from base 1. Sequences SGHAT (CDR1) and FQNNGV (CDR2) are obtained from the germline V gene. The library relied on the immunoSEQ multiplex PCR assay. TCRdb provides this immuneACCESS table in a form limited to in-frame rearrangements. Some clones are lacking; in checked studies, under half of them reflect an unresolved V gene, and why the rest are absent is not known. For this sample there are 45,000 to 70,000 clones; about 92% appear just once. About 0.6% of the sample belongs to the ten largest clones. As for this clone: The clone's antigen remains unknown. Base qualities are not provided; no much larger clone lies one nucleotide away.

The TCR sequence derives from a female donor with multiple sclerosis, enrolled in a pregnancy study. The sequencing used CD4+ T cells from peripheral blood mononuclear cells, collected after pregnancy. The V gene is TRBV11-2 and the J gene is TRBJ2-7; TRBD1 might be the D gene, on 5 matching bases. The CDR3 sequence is CASSLGPGYEQYF. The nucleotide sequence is TGTGCCAGCAGCTTAGGGCCAGGGTACGAGCAGTACTTC.